This T cell receptor (beta chain) was found in a study of T cell clonotyping in hematopoietic cell transplantation. Study outcomes and limitations: Broader posttransplant TCR repertoire diversity was predicted by graft donor and pretransplant recipient Inverse Simpson Index values.

Repertoires were generated with immunoSEQ multiplex PCR, while TCRdb's copy carries only in-frame clones and drops some. The data show over 8,500 clones, approximately 87% seen once. About this clone: Its specificity is not known.

Blood collection times were about day -28 and days 30, 100, 180 posttransplant. In germline, CDR1 is GTSNPN, CDR2 SVGIG (reference sequence). Trimming took off 4 bases at V and 0 bases at J, with 9 bases between the two ends. This CDR3 region has 13 residues. The chain combines TRBV30 with TRBJ1-1; D uncertain. This specimen consisted of PBMCs, obtained 180 days after allogeneic stem cell transplant. This sequence originates from a human patient who had an allogeneic stem cell transplant, so the T cells may come from the graft donor. The donor label of this sample is uncertain. Some clones in this sample may be carry-over from other donors' samples. CDR3 sequence (DNA): TGTGCCTGGACTACGAATTTGAACACTGAAGCTTTCTTT. It translates to CAWTTNLNTEAFF.